This T cell receptor (beta chain) was sequenced during a study of control samples from healthy donors and cancer patients. This CDR3 is 17 amino acids long. The V end lost 4 bases, the J end lost 4 bases, and 18 bases lay between the germline ends. CDR1 and CDR2 (germline): KGHDR, SFDVKD. Assay used: immunoSEQ multiplex PCR; TCRdb lists only in-frame clones, some missing. The repertoire holds under 200,000 clones, with around nine tenths as singletons. This TCR was sampled from a woman in her twenties or thirties in good health. The chain links TRBV24-1 to TRBJ2-2; D might be TRBD2 (5 bases). Sequenced: blood. The CDR3 reads CATSDPDGRGFTGELFF. CDR3 coding DNA: TGTGCCACCAGTGACCCCGACGGACGGGGATTCACCGGGGAGCTGTTTTTT.